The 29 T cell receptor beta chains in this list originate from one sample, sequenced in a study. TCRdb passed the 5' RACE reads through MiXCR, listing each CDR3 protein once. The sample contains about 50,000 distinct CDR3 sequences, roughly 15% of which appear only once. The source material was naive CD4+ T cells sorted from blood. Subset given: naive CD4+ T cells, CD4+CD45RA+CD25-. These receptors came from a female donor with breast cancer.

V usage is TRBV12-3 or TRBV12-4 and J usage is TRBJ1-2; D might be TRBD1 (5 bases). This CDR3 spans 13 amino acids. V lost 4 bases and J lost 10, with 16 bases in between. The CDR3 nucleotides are TGTGCCAGCAGTTGGTCCGGCGGGGCGGTCTACACCTTC. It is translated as CASSWSGGAVYTF.

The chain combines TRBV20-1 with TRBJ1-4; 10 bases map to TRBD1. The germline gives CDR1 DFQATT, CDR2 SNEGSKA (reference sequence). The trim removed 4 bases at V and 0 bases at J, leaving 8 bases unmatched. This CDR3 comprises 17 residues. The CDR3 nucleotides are TGCAGTGCTATAAGGACAGGGGGGCTAGCAACTAATGAAAAACTGTTTTTT. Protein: CSAIRTGGLATNEKLFF.

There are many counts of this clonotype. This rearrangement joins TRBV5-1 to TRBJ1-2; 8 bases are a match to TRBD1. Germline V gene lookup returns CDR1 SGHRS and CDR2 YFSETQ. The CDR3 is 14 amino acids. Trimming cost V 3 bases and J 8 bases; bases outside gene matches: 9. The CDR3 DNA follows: TGCGCCAGCAGCTCCACAGGGGGAAGGAGCGGCTACACCTTC. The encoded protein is CASSSTGGRSGYTF.

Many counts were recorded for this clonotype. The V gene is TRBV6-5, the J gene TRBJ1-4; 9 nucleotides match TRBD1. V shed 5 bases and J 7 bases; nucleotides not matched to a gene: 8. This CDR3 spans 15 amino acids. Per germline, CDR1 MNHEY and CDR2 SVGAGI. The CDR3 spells CASSETGTGFEKLFF. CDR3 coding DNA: TGTGCCAGCAGTGAAACCGGGACAGGGTTTGAAAAACTGTTTTTT.

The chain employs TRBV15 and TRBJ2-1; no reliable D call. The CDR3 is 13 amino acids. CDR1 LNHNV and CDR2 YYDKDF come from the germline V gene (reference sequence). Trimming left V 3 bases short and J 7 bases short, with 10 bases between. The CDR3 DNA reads TGTGCCACCAGCAGCGCAGTCGGGAATGAGCAGTTCTTC. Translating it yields CATSSAVGNEQFF.

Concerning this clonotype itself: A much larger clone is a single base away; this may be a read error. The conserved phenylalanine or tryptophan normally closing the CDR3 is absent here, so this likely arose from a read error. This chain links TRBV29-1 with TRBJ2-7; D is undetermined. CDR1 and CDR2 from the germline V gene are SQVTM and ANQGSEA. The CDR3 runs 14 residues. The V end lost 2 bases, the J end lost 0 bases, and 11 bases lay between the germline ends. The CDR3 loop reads CSVELAAFSYEQYC. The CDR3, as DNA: TGCAGCGTTGAACTGGCAGCCTTCTCCTACGAGCAGTACTGC.

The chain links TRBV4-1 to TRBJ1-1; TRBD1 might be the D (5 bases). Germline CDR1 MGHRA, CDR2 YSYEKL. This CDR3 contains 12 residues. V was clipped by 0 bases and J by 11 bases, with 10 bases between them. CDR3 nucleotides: TGCGCCAGCAGCCAAGACCTCCGGGGGGCTTTCTTT. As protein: CASSQDLRGAFF.

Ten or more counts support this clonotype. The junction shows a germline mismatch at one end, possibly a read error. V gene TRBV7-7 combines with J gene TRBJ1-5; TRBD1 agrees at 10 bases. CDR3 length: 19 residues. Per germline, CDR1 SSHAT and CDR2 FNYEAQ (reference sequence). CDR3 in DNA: TGTGCTAGCAGCTTATCCGGGACAGGGGACCTCTATAGCAATCAGCCCCAGCATTTT. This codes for CASSLSGTGDLYSNQPQHF.

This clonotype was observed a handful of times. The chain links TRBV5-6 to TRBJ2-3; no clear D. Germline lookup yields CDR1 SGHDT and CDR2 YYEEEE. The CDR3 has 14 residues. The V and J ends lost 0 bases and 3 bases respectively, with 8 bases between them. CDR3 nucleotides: TGTGCCAGCAGCTTGGCCGCAGAGACAGATACGCAGTATTTT. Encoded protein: CASSLAAETDTQYF.

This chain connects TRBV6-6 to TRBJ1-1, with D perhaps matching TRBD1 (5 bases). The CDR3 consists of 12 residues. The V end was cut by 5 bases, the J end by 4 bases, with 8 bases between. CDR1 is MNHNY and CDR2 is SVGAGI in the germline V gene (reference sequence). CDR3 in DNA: TGTGCCAGCAGTCGTGACAGCACTGAAGCTTTCTTT. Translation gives CASSRDSTEAFF.

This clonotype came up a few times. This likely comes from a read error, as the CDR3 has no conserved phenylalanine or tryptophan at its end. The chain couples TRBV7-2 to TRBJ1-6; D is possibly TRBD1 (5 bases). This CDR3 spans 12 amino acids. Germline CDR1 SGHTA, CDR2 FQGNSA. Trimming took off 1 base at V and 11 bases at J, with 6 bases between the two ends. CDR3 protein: CASSLGGPPLHV. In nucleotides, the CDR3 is TGTGCCAGCAGCTTAGGGGGCCCACCCCTCCACGTT.

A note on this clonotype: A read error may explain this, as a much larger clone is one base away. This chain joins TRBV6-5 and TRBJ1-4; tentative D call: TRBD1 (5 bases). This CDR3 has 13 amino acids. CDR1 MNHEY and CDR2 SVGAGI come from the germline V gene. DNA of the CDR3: TGTGCCAGCAGTTACGTGCAGGGTGAAAAACTGTCTTTT. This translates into CASSYVQGEKLSF.

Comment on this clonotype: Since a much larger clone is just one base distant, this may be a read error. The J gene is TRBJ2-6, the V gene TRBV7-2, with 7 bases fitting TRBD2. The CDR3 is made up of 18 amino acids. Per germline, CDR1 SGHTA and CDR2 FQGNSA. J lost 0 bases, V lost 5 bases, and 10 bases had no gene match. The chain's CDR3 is CASSPTRGSCSGANVLTF. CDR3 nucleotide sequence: TGTGCCAGCAGCCCCACGCGGGGGAGCTGCTCTGGGGCCAACGTCCTGACTTTC.

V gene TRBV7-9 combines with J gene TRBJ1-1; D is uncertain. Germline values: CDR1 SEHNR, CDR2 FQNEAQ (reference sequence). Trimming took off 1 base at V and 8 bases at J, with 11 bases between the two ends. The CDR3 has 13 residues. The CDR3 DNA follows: TGTGCCAGCAGCTTAGATTGGGCAGTCGAAGCTTTCTTT. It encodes CASSLDWAVEAFF.

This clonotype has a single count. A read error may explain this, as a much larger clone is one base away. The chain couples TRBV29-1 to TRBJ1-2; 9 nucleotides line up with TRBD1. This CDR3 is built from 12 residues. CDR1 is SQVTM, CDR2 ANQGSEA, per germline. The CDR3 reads CIVRTGESGYTF. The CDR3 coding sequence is TGCATCGTGAGGACAGGGGAGAGCGGCTACACCTTC.

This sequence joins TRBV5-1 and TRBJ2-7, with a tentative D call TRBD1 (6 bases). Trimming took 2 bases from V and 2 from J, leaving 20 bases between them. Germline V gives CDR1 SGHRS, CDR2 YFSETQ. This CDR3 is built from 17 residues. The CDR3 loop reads CASSFGGQSVGPYEQYF. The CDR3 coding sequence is TGCGCCAGCAGCTTTGGGGGCCAGTCCGTGGGGCCCTACGAGCAGTACTTC.

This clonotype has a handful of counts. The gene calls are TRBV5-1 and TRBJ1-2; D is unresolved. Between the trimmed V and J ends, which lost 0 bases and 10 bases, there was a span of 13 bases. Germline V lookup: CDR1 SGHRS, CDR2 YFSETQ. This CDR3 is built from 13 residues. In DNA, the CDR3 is TGCGCCAGCAGCTTGGATGTGGTGCGCCCCTACACCTTC. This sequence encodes CASSLDVVRPYTF.

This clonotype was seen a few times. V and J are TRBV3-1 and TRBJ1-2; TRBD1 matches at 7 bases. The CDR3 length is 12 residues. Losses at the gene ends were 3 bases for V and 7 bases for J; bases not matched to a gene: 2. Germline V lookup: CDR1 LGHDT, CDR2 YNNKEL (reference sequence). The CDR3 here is CASSQNRGGYTF. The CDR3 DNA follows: TGTGCCAGCAGCCAGAACAGGGGTGGCTACACCTTC.

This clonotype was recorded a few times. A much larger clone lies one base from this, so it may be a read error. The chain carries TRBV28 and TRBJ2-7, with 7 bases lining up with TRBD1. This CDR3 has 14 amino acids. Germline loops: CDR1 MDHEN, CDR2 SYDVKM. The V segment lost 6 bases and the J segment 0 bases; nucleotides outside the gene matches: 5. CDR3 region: CASRKGQPSYEQYV. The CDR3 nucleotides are TGTGCCAGCAGGAAGGGACAGCCCTCCTACGAGCAGTACGTC.

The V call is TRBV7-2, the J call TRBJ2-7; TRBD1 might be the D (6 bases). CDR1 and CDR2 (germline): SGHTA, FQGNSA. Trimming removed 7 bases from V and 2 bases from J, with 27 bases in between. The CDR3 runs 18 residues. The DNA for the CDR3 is TGTGCCAGCACCTTCAGTTGGAAAGGGGCAGGGGAAACCTACGAGCAGTACTTC. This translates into CASTFSWKGAGETYEQYF.

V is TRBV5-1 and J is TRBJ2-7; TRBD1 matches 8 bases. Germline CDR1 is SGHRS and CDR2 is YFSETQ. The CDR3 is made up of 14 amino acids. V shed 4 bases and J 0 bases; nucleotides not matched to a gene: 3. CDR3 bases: TGCGCCAGCAGCCGGACAGGGACCTCCTACGAGCAGTACTTC. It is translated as CASSRTGTSYEQYF.

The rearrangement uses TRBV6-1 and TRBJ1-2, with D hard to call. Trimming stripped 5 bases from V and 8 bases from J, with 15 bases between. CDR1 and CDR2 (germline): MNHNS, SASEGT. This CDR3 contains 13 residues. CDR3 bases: TGTGCCAGCAGTTTGATGGGGATAGAGGGCTACACCTTC. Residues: CASSLMGIEGYTF.

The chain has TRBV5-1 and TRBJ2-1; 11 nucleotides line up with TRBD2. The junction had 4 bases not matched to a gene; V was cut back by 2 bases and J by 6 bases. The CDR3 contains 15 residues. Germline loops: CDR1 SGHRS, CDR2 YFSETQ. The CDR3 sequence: CASSLTSGSSNEQFF. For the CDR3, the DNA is TGCGCCAGCAGCTTAACTAGCGGGAGCTCCAATGAGCAGTTCTTC.

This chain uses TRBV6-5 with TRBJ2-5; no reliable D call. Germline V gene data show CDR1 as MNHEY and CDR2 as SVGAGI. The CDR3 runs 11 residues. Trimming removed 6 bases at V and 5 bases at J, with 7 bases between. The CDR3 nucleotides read TGTGCCAGCAGGGGCGGCGAGACCCAGTACTTC. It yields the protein CASRGGETQYF.

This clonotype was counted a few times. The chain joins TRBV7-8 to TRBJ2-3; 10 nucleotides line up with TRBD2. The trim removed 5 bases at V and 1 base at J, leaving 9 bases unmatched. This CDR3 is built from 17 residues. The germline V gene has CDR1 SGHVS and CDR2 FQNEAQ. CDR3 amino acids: CASSPALAGVGTDTQYF. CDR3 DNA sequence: TGTGCCAGCAGCCCAGCCCTAGCGGGAGTAGGCACAGATACGCAGTATTTT.

This CDR3 is CASPGDRHGRFLAKNIQYF. The DNA for the CDR3 is TGTGCCAGCCCGGGGGACAGGCATGGACGATTCCTAGCCAAAAACATTCAGTACTTC. J is TRBJ2-4 and V is TRBV21-1; TRBD1 was called by the table and not checked on the DNA. TRBV21-1 is labeled a pseudogene. This CDR3 has 19 amino acids.

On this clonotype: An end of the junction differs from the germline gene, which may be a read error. The CDR3 DNA reads as TGTGCCAGCAGCCTAGCGGGAGGAGTGGCAGAGACGCAGTATTTT. Translated: CASSLAGGVAETQYF. The chain is built from TRBV7-8 and TRBJ2-3; 11 bases are a match to TRBD2. The CDR3 is 15 residues long. CDR1 and CDR2 (germline): SGHVS, FQNEAQ.

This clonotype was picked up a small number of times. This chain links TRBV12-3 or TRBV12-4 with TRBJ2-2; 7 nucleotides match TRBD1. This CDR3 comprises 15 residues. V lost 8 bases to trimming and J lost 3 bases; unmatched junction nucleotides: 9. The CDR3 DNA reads TGTGCCAGCTCCACCAGGGGGACGGACACCGGGGAGCTGTTTTTT. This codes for CASSTRGTDTGELFF.

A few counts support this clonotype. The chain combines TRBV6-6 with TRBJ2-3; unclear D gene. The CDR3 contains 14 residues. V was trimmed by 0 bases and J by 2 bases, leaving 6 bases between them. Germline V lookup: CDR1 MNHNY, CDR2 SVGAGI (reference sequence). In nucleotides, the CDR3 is TGTGCCAGCAGTTACTCGACGCACACAGATACGCAGTATTTT. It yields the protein CASSYSTHTDTQYF.